This T cell receptor (beta chain) was captured in a study of early T cells in non-severe SARS-CoV-2 infection. On the study more broadly: Bulk RNA isolated from unsorted whole blood underwent sequencing; chains were not paired.

After removal of 4 bases from V and 4 bases from J, the junction contained 4 bases not matched to a gene. Germline assignment: CDR1 MNHEY and CDR2 SVGEGT. The CDR3 length is 14 residues. One entry per CDR3 protein results from TCRdb running MiXCR on the 5' RACE reads. The data show over 55,000 distinct CDR3 sequences, 9.5% to 15% seen once. This clonotype was observed at least ten times. The sequencing here drew on whole blood, taken at baseline. The chain employs TRBV6-2 or TRBV6-3 and TRBJ1-1, with 9 positions matching TRBD1. The origin of this receptor is an adult who was a healthcare worker with PCR-confirmed SARS-CoV-2 infection or an uninfected control (not recorded which). The chain's CDR3 is CASSLQGATTEAFF. CDR3 sequence (DNA): TGTGCCAGCAGTTTACAGGGGGCGACCACTGAAGCTTTCTTT.